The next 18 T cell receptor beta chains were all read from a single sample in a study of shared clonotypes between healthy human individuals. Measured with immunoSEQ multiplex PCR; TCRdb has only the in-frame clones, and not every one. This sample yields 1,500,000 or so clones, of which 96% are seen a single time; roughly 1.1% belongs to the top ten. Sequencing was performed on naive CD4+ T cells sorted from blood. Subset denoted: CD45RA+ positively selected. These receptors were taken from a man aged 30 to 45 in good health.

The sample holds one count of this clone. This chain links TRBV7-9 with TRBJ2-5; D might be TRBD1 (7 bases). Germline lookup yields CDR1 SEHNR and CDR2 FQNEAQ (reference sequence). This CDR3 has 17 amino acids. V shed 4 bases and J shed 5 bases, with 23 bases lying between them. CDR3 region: CASSSRFEGGGGETQYF. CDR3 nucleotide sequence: TGTGCCAGCAGCTCCCGGTTCGAAGGGGGCGGAGGGGAGACCCAGTACTTC.

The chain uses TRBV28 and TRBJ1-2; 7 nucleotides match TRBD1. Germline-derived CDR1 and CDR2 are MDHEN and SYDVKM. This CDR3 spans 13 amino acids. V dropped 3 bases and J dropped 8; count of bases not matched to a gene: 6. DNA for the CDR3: TGTGCCAGCAGTTTGGAGGGGGCAAGGGGCTACACCTTC. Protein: CASSLEGARGYTF.

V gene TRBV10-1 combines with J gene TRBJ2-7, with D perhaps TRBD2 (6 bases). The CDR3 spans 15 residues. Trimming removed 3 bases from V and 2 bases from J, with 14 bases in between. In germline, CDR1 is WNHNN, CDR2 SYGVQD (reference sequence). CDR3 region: CASSDRTGETYEQYF. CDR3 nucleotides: TGCGCCAGCAGTGATAGAACGGGAGAGACCTACGAGCAGTACTTC.

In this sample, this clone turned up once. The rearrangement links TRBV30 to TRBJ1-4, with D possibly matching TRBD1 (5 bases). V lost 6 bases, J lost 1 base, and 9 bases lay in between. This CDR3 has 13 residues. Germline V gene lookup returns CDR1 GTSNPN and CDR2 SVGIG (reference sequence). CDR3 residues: CACLRVTNEKLFF. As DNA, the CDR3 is TGTGCCTGCCTCAGGGTAACTAATGAAAAACTGTTTTTT.

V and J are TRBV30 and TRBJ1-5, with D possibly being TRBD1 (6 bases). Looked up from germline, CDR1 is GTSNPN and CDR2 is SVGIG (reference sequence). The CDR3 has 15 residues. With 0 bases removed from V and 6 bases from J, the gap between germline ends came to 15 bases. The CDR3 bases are TGTGCCTGGAGTGTGAAGTTGGGGGGCTCTCAGCCCCAGCATTTT. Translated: CAWSVKLGGSQPQHF.

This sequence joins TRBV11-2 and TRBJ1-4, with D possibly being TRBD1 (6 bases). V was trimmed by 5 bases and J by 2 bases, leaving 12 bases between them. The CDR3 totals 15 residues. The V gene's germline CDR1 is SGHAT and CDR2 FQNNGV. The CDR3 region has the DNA TGTGCCAGCAGCCTCACAGGGTCCACTAATGAAAAACTGTTTTTT. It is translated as CASSLTGSTNEKLFF. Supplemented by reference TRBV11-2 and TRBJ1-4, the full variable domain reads EAGVAQSPRYKIIEKRQSVAFWCNPISGHATLYWYQQILGQGPKLLIQFQNNGVVDDSQLPKDRFSAERLKGVDSTLKIQPAKLEDSAVYLCASSLTGSTNEKLFFGSGTQLSVL.

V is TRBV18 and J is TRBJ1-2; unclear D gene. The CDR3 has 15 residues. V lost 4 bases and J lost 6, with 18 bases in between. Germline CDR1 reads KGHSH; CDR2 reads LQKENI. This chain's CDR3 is CASSLYPTKINGYTF. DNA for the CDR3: TGTGCCAGCTCACTGTACCCTACGAAGATAAATGGCTACACCTTC.

CDR3 residues: CASSQVAGHLSGANVLTF. CDR3 coding DNA: TGCGCCAGCAGCCAGGTAGCGGGTCACCTCTCTGGGGCCAACGTCCTGACTTTC. The V and J genes are TRBV4-3 and TRBJ2-6; 7 bases are a match to TRBD2. V shed 3 bases, J shed 0 bases, and the junction held 8 bases outside the gene matches. The CDR3 totals 18 residues. Germline CDR1 reads LGHNA; CDR2 reads YSLEER.

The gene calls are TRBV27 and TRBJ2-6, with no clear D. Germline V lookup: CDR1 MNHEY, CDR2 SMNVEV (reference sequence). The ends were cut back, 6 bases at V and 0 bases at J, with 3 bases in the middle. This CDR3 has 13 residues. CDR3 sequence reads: CASSASGANVLTF. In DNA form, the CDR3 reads TGTGCCAGCAGCGCCTCTGGGGCCAACGTCCTGACTTTC.

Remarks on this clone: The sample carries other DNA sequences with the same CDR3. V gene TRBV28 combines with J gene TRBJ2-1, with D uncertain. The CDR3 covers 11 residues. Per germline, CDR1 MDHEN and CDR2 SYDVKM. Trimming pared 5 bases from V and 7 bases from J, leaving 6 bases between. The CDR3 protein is CASSLQNEQFF. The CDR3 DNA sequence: TGTGCCAGCAGTCTCCAGAATGAGCAGTTCTTC.

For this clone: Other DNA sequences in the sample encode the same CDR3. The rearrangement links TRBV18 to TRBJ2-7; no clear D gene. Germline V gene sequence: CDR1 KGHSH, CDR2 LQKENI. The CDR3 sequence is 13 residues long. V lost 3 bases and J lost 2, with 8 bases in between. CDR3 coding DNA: TGTGCCAGCTCACCCCCCACCACCTACGAGCAGTACTTC. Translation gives CASSPPTTYEQYF.

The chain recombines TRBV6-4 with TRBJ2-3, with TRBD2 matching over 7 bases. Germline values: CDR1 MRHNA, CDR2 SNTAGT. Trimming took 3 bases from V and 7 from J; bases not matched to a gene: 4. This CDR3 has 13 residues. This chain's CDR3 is CASSEGRANTQYF. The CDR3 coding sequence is TGTGCCAGCAGTGAAGGGAGGGCGAATACGCAGTATTTT.

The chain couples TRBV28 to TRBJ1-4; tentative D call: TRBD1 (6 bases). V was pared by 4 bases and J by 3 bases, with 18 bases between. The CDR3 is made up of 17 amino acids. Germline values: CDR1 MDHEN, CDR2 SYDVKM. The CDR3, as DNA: TGTGCCAGCAGTTCCCCTGGTGGGGGCCTAGCTAATGAAAAACTGTTTTTT. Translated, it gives CASSSPGGGLANEKLFF. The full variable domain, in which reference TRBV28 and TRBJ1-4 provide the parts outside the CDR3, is DVKVTQSSRYLVKRTGEKVFLECVQDMDHENMFWYRQDPGLGLRLIYFSYDVKMKEKGDIPEGYSVSREKKERFSLILESASTNQTSMYLCASSSPGGGLANEKLFFGSGTQLSVL.

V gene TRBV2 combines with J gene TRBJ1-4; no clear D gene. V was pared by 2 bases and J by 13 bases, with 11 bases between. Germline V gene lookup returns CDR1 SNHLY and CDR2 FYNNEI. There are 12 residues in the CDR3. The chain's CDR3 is CASSEWAKLLFF. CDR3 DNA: TGTGCCAGCAGTGAATGGGCCAAGCTACTGTTTTTT.

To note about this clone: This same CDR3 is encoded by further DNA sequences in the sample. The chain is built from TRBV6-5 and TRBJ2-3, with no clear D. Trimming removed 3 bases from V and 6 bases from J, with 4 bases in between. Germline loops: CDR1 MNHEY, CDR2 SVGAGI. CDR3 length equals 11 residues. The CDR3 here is CASSYRDTQYF. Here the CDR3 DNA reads TGTGCCAGCAGTTATAGGGATACGCAGTATTTT.

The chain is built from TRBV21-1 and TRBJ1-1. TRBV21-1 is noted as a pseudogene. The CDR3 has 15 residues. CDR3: CASSPPRGRDTEAFF. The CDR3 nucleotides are TGTGCCAGCAGCCCCCCCAGAGGGAGGGACACTGAAGCTTTCTTT.

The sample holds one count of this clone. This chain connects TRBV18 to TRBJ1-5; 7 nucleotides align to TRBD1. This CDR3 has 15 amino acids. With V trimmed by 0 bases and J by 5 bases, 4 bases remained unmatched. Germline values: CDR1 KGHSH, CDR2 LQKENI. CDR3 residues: CASSPPGGPHQPQHF. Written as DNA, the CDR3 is TGTGCCAGCTCACCACCAGGGGGCCCACATCAGCCCCAGCATTTT.

CDR3: CASSRGTYSNQPQHF. The CDR3 bases are TGTGCCAGCAGTCGCGGGACCTATAGCAATCAGCCCCAGCATTTT. The chain is built from TRBV2 and TRBJ1-5; D is possibly TRBD1 (5 bases). This CDR3 is built from 15 residues. V lost 5 bases and J 0 bases, leaving 11 bases between the germline ends. Germline-derived CDR1 and CDR2 are SNHLY and FYNNEI.